Described below is a single T cell receptor beta chain sequence and its context. TCRdb re-called the RT-PCR reads with MiXCR, one entry per CDR3 protein. The sample has hundreds of thousands of distinct CDR3 sequences; about a fifth are singletons. This record belongs to a study of response to subunit inactivated influenza vaccine. This receptor was taken from a man aged 45-69 years who received an inactivated influenza vaccine. Material: PBMCs from blood, obtained roughly 20 months after vaccination.

DNA for the CDR3: TGTGCCAGCAGCCCGAGAACTAGCGGGGGACGAGAGACCCAGTACTTC. Residues: CASSPRTSGGRETQYF. The rearrangement uses TRBV5-4 and TRBJ2-5; 11 nucleotides agree with TRBD2. Unmatched junction bases numbered 9, after V lost 4 bases and J lost 4 bases. The CDR3 has 16 amino acids. Germline CDR1 reads SGHNT; CDR2 reads YYREEE (reference sequence).